This paragraph covers one TCR beta chain sequence. Its antigen is unidentified. TCRdb keeps only in-frame clones here, not all; method: immunoSEQ multiplex PCR. The top ten clones hold 1.5% to 2% of a sample with 110,000 to 150,000 clones, roughly 93% of them seen once. This specimen belongs to a study of cytomegalovirus exposure and HLA in healthy donors. Study-wide results and caveats: In vitro experiments confirmed that a few CMV-associated chains were specific for CMV antigens.

The V gene's germline CDR1 is SGHRS and CDR2 YFSETQ. CDR3 length equals 13 residues. Unmatched junction bases numbered 3, after V lost 0 bases and J lost 8 bases. This chain joins TRBV5-1 and TRBJ1-2, with TRBD1 matching 8 bases. The sequenced sample consisted of PBMCs. This TCR was sampled from a man aged 18 to 29 in good health and CMV-seropositive. CDR3 nucleotide sequence: TGCGCCAGCAGCTTGGGACAGGGGCTAGGCTACACCTTC. This encodes CASSLGQGLGYTF.